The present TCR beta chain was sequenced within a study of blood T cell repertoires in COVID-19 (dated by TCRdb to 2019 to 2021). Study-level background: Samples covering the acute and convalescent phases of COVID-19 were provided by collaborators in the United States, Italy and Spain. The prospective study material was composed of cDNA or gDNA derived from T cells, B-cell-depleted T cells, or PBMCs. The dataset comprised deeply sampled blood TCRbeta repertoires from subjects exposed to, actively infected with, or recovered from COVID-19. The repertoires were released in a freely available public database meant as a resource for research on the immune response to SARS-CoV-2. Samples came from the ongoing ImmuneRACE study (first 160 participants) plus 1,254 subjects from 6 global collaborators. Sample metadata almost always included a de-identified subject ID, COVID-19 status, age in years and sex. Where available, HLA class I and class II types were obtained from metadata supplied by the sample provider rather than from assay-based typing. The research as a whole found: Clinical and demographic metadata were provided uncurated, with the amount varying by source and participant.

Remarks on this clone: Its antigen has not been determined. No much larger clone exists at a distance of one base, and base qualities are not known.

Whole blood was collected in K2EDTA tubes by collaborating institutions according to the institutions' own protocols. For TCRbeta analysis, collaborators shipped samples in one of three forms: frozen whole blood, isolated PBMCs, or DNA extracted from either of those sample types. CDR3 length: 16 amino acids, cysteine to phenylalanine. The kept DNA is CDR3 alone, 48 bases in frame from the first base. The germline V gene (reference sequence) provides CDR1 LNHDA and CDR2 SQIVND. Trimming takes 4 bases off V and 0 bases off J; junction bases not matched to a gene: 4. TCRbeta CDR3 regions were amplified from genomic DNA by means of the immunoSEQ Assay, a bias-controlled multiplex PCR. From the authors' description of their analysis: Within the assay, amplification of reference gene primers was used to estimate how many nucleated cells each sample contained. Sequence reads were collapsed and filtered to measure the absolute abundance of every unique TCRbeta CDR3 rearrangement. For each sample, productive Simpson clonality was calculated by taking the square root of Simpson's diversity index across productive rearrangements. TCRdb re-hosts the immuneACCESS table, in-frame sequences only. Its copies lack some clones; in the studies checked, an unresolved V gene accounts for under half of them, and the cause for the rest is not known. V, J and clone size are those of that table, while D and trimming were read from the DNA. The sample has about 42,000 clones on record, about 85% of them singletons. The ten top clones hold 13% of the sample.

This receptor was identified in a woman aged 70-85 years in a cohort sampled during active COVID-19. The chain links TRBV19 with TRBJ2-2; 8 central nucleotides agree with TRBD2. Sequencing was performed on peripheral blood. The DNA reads TGTGCCAGTAGTAAGGGAGCGGGGGCGAACACCGGGGAGCTGTTTTTT. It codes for CASSKGAGANTGELFF.